A selection of T cell receptor beta chains follows, all from one sample in a study. Each CDR3 protein gets one entry after TCRdb re-called the RT-PCR reads with MiXCR. The table includes about 680,000 distinct CDR3 sequences, more than 13% detected once. Sample: memory CD4+ T cells from blood. Receptors were obtained from a female donor in good health, serving as a healthy control. Both conserved end residues are part of each CDR3. D genes are given only for firm matches. Clone size appears in some rows only: once, few, many, or a class for an expanded clone.

J gene	D gene	V gene	clone size	CDR3 DNA	CDR3 protein
TRBJ2-7	TRBD2	TRBV20-1	NA	TGCAGTGCTAGATCGGGAGGCGAGCAGTACTTC	CSARSGGEQYF
TRBJ2-1	NA	TRBV24-1	few	TGTGCCACCAGTGATTCCCAGTGGGACTTCAATGAGCAGTTCTTC	CATSDSQWDFNEQFF
TRBJ1-2	TRBD1	TRBV6-5	NA	TGTGCCAGCAGTTCCAGGGGGTTTAACTATGGCTACACCTTC	CASSSRGFNYGYTF
TRBJ2-3	NA	TRBV4-3	many	TGCGCCAGCAGGGCGGGAGATACGCAGTATTTT	CASRAGDTQYF
TRBJ2-1	TRBD1	TRBV4-3	few	TGCGCCAGCAGCCAAGGTACCAGGGGGAGCTCCTACAATGAGCAGTTCTTC	CASSQGTRGSSYNEQFF
TRBJ2-2	NA	TRBV4-1	few	TGCGCCAGCAGCCACGTCGACAGGAACACCGGGGAGCTGTTTTTT	CASSHVDRNTGELFF
TRBJ1-1	NA	TRBV18	many	TGTGCCAGCTCACAGGGGGGTAGCACTGAAGCTTTCTTT	CASSQGGSTEAFF
TRBJ2-5	TRBD2	TRBV12-3/TRBV12-4	few	TGTGCCAGCAGATCGGGACTAGCGGTCCAAGAGACCCAGTACTTC	CASRSGLAVQETQYF
TRBJ2-5	NA	TRBV5-1	few	TGCGCCAGCAGCCCCGGAGACCTTGAGACCCAGTACTTC	CASSPGDLETQYF
TRBJ1-1	NA	TRBV12-3/TRBV12-4	NA	TGTGCCAGCAGTTTAACGAAGTTGGGGGACACTGAAGCTTTCTTT	CASSLTKLGDTEAFF
TRBJ1-1	TRBD1	TRBV2	once	TGTGCCAGCATTAAGGACAGGGATAGGGGGTGGGCTTTCTTT	CASIKDRDRGWAFF
TRBJ1-6	TRBD1	TRBV6-6	NA	TGTGCCAGCAGTTACTCGACAGGGGCTTCGGATTCACCCCTCCACTTT	CASSYSTGASDSPLHF
TRBJ2-7	NA	TRBV5-5	NA	TGTGCCAGCAGCTTGACTCCGGGAGTTCGGGGTCTCGAGCAGTACTTC	CASSLTPGVRGLEQYF
TRBJ1-3	TRBD1	TRBV9	NA	TGTGCCAGCAGCGGCGGACAGGGGCTATCTGGAAACACCATATATTTT	CASSGGQGLSGNTIYF
TRBJ1-6	TRBD1	TRBV11-2	few	TGTGCCAGCAGCCCTATAACAGGGGCTTCCTCGTATAATTCACCCCTCCACTTT	CASSPITGASSYNSPLHF
TRBJ2-7	NA	TRBV7-2	NA	TGTGCCAGCAGCTTAGACTCCGGAGGGGGAGAGCAGTACTTC	CASSLDSGGGEQYF
TRBJ2-1	NA	TRBV5-1	many	TGCGCCAGCAGCTTTAGCGTCGACAATGAGCAGTTCTTC	CASSFSVDNEQFF
TRBJ1-1	NA	TRBV30	few	TGTGCCTCCCTCAAACAGGGATACACTGAAGCTTTCTTT	CASLKQGYTEAFF
TRBJ2-3	TRBD2	TRBV20-1	few	TGCAGTGCTAGGGACGGGACTAGCGGGAGCGCAGATACGCAGTATTTT	CSARDGTSGSADTQYF
TRBJ1-2	NA	TRBV3-1	NA	TGTGCCAGCAGCCAAGAAGGAAGGAGCTTGGGCTATGGCTACACCTTC	CASSQEGRSLGYGYTF
TRBJ2-2	NA	TRBV30	NA	TGTGCCCATCCGCCGCAGAGGAACACCGGGGAGCTGTTTTTT	CAHPPQRNTGELFF
TRBJ1-1	NA	TRBV4-3	few	TGCGCCAGCAGCCAAGTCCCGGGTAGGCCGAACACTGAAGCTTTCTTT	CASSQVPGRPNTEAFF
TRBJ2-5	NA	TRBV9	many	TGTGCCAGCAGCGTAGGAAGGGGGACAGAGACCCAGTACTTC	CASSVGRGTETQYF
TRBJ1-1	NA	TRBV20-1	NA	TGCAGCTCCGGGGGCGACGCGGCCACTGAAGCTTTCTTT	CSSGGDAATEAFF
TRBJ2-2	NA	TRBV24-1	NA	TGTGCCACCAGTGATTGGGAGAGCACCGGGGAGCTGTTTTTT	CATSDWESTGELFF
TRBJ2-7	NA	TRBV27	many	TGTGCCAGCAGTTTGGGCCTGAGCTCCTACGAGCAGTACTTC	CASSLGLSSYEQYF
TRBJ2-2	NA	TRBV7-3	many	TGTGCCAGCAGCTTAACGCATGGGTCCGGGGAGCTGTTTTTT	CASSLTHGSGELFF
TRBJ1-1	NA	TRBV12-3/TRBV12-4	few	TGTGCCAGCAGTTACTTACAGGGTAGGTCTGAAGCTTTCTTT	CASSYLQGRSEAFF
TRBJ2-2	NA	TRBV11-1	few	TGTGCCAGCAGCTTAGGGGACCCCACCGGGGAGCTGTTTTTT	CASSLGDPTGELFF
TRBJ2-7	NA	TRBV5-1	few	TGCGCCAGCAGGCTCGACTGGGCAGGGGCCCTCTACGAGCAGTACTTC	CASRLDWAGALYEQYF
TRBJ1-3	TRBD1	TRBV5-1	NA	TGCGCCAGCAAACCGGGACAGCCTGGAAACACCATATATTTT	CASKPGQPGNTIYF
TRBJ2-1	NA	TRBV20-1	NA	TGCAGTGCTAGAGATAGCAGCCTCAGCTCCTACAATGAGCAGTTCTTC	CSARDSSLSSYNEQFF
TRBJ2-2	NA	TRBV6-5	NA	TGTGCCAGCGGGCCTACCAACACCGGGGAGCTGTTTTTT	CASGPTNTGELFF
TRBJ2-1	TRBD2	TRBV28	NA	TGTGCCAGCTTGGGGGGGGCGGTAGCGGGAGGGTGGTCGAATGAGCAGTTCTTC	CASLGGAVAGGWSNEQFF
TRBJ2-1	NA	TRBV7-8	NA	TGTGCCAGCAGCTTAGAGGACAGTACCTACAATGAGCAGTTCTTC	CASSLEDSTYNEQFF
TRBJ2-7	NA	TRBV5-1	NA	TGCGCCAGCAGCTTACTTGAAAGAAACGAGCAGTACTTC	CASSLLERNEQYF
TRBJ2-1	NA	TRBV10-3	few	TGTGCCATCAGTGAGGAGGATGAGCAGTTCTTC	CAISEEDEQFF
TRBJ2-3	NA	TRBV20-1	few	TGCAGTGCTAGAGGGTTAGCGGAAAATACAGATACGCAGTATTTT	CSARGLAENTDTQYF
TRBJ2-5	NA	TRBV7-2	NA	TGTGCCAGCAGCTTAGAGAGGGGACACGGAGGGACCCAGTACTTC	CASSLERGHGGTQYF
TRBJ2-2	NA	TRBV5-1	NA	TGCGCCAGCAGCACCGGGGAGAACACCGGGGAGCTGTTTTTT	CASSTGENTGELFF
TRBJ2-2	NA	TRBV7-7	few	TGTGCTAGCAGCAAACTTGTAGGGACGGACACCGGGGAGCTGTTTTTT	CASSKLVGTDTGELFF
TRBJ1-2	NA	TRBV5-6	NA	TGTGCCAGCAGCTTGATGGGGGTCTATGGCTACACCTTC	CASSLMGVYGYTF
TRBJ2-1	TRBD1	TRBV6-2/TRBV6-3	few	TGTGCCACCATGGGATTCGACAGGGGGAATAATGAGCAGTTCTTC	CATMGFDRGNNEQFF
TRBJ1-6	NA	TRBV7-2	few	TGTGCCAGCAGCCCCCGGGCCGGCGCTTCACCCCTCCACTTT	CASSPRAGASPLHF